These 3 T cell receptor beta chains were sequenced from one sample in a study of blood T cell repertoires in COVID-19. Here immunoSEQ multiplex PCR was the method, and the copy in TCRdb shows in-frame clones only, minus some. The data contain 390,000 or so clones, roughly 89% of them singletons. Sequencing was done on a sample of PBMCs or T cells enriched from blood (not recorded which). These receptors were collected from a woman aged 50 to 65 who had recovered from COVID-19.

This chain links TRBV5-1 with TRBJ1-3; perhaps TRBD1 as D (5 bases). Germline assignment: CDR1 SGHRS and CDR2 YFSETQ. V lost 5 bases and J lost 0, with 12 bases in between. This CDR3 is built from 15 residues. This chain's CDR3 is CASSLSGHSGNTIYF. Written as DNA, the CDR3 is TGCGCCAGCAGTCTATCAGGGCACTCTGGAAACACCATATATTTT.

The chain links TRBV7-2 to TRBJ1-1, with unresolved D. The CDR3 consists of 14 residues. Germline CDR1 reads SGHTA; CDR2 reads FQGNSA. V was trimmed by 2 bases and J by 2 bases, leaving 9 bases between them. The chain's CDR3 is CASSLSLSNTEAFF. CDR3 sequence (DNA): TGTGCCAGCAGCTTAAGTCTGAGTAACACTGAAGCTTTCTTT.

In this sample, this clone turned up a few times. This chain connects TRBV7-3 to TRBJ1-2; TRBD1 matches 7 bases. Looked up from germline, CDR1 is SGHTA and CDR2 is FQGTGA. The J segment lost 8 bases and the V segment lost 5 bases, leaving 8 bases of the junction unmatched. This CDR3 is built from 13 residues. CDR3 residues: CASSEGAGRGYTF. CDR3 coding DNA: TGTGCCAGCAGCGAGGGGGCGGGGCGAGGCTACACCTTC.